This is a list of T cell receptor beta chains from one sample in a study of OX40 agonist ivuxolimab in advanced cancers. TCRdb's copy holds only in-frame clones and misses some; the assay was immunoSEQ multiplex PCR. The table records some 50,000 clones, roughly 90% of them present only once. Specimen: CD4+ or CD8+ T cells sorted from blood, collected in a trial of the OX40 agonist ivuxolimab. All receptors come from an adult with an advanced solid tumor such as melanoma, head and neck, liver or kidney cancer. Both conserved end residues are trimmed from each CDR3.

J: TRBJ1-2; V: TRBV11-3; CDR3: ASSLEGRAAKGFSYGYT
J: TRBJ2-3; V: TRBV5-4; CDR3: ASSSWLQGFEDTQY
J: TRBJ1-2; V: TRBV27; CDR3: ASSLSQGREYGYT
J: TRBJ2-1; V: TRBV6-5; CDR3: ASSAPGAGREQF
J: TRBJ1-2; V: TRBV9; CDR3: ASSLPSGGSGYT
J: TRBJ2-3; V: TRBV19; CDR3: ASSRTPGRGTDTQY
J: TRBJ2-7; V: TRBV2; CDR3: ASIAGTGTYEQY
J: TRBJ2-2; V: TRBV7-6; CDR3: ASSLGGRTGELF
J: TRBJ1-2; V: TRBV7-2; CDR3: ASSFLVGSGYT
J: TRBJ1-6; V: TRBV10-2; CDR3: ASSGQGGDSPLH
J: TRBJ2-3; V: TRBV14; CDR3: ASSLSRRGGYDTQY
J: TRBJ2-1; V: TRBV29-1; CDR3: SVGLNPSYNEQF
J: TRBJ1-6; V: TRBV28; CDR3: ASSRSNSPLH
J: TRBJ2-7; V: TRBV19; CDR3: ASSIGGGPYEQY
J: TRBJ1-2; V: TRBV4-1; CDR3: ASSQGSPVGYT
J: TRBJ2-2; V: TRBV7-3; CDR3: ASSLSGGDTGELF
J: TRBJ1-1; V: TRBV29-1; CDR3: SVGEEVTEAF
J: TRBJ2-7; V: TRBV19; CDR3: ASSGDAYEQY
J: TRBJ2-5; V: TRBV15; CDR3: ATSRGALAGGVQETQY
J: TRBJ2-7; V: TRBV14; CDR3: ASSQYPGLAGYEQY
J: TRBJ1-1; V: TRBV19; CDR3: ASSIGEGQGGYTEAF
J: TRBJ2-7; V: TRBV13; CDR3: ASSLGLGGLVSYEQY
J: TRBJ2-1; V: TRBV30; CDR3: AWSVTNNEQF
J: TRBJ2-3; V: TRBV5-8; CDR3: ASSQRDTDTQY
J: TRBJ2-3; V: TRBV7-9; CDR3: ASSLAGGLVDTQY
J: TRBJ2-7; V: TRBV7-9; CDR3: ASSSSLRDPYEQY
J: TRBJ1-1; V: TRBV4-1; CDR3: ASSQGFEGQGESLAEAF
J: TRBJ2-3; V: TRBV2; CDR3: ASRRQGNTDTQY
J: TRBJ1-2; V: TRBV6-5; CDR3: ASRDVGADYGYT